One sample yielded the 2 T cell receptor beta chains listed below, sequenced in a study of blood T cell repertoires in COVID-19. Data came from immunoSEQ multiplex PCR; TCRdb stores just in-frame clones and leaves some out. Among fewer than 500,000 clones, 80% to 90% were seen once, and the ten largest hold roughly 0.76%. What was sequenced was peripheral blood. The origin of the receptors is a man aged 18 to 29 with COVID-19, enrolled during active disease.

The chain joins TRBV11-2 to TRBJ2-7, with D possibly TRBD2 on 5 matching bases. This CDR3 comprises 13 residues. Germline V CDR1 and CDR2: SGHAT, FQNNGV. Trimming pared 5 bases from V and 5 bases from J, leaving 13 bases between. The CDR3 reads CASSRTHLHEQYF. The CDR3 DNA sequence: TGTGCCAGCAGCCGGACTCACCTCCACGAGCAGTACTTC.

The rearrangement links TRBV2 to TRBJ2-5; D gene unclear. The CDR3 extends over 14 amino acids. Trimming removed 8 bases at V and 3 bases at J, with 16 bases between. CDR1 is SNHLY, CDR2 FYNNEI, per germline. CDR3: CASSPTVTEETQYF. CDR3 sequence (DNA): TGTGCCAGCTCACCAACCGTTACGGAAGAGACCCAGTACTTC. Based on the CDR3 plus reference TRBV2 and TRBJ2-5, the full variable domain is EPEVTQTPSHQVTQMGQEVILRCVPISNHLYFYWYRQILGQKVEFLVSFYNNEISEKSEIFDDQFSVERPDGSNFTLKIRSTKLEDSAMYFCASSPTVTEETQYFGPGTRLLVL.